A selection of T cell receptor beta chains follows, all from one sample in a study of T-cell memory formation after mild COVID-19. In TCRdb, the 5' RACE reads were re-called with MiXCR into one record per CDR3 protein. The sample includes 400,000 or so distinct CDR3 sequences, roughly 20% of them seen just once. Source material: PBMCs or a T cell subset sorted from them (not recorded which). The receptors stem from an adult woman who had mild COVID-19 (a few samples of this study predate the infection). Cell type and time point are not known. Both conserved end residues are part of each CDR3. D genes are given only for firm matches. Clone size is stated in some rows and not others, as once, few, many or a class when expanded.

d_call j_call v_call clone_size cdr3_nt cdr3_aa
. TRBJ1-1 TRBV27 . TGTGCCAGCAGCGAGGGTCACTGGAACACTGAAGCTTTCTTT CASSEGHWNTEAFF
TRBD1 TRBJ2-3 TRBV7-2 many TGTGCCAGCAGCTTAGAAGGGACAGGAACAGATACGCAGTATTTT CASSLEGTGTDTQYF
. TRBJ1-1 TRBV29-1 few TGCAGCGTGGAGGACAGACGCTACACTGAAGCTTTCTTT CSVEDRRYTEAFF
TRBD1 TRBJ2-7 TRBV9 few TGTGCCAGCAGCGTAGCGGGACAGGGGGCATCCTACGAGCAGTACTTC CASSVAGQGASYEQYF
. TRBJ1-2 TRBV5-1 few TGCGCCAGCAGCGAGATGGGTTACGGCTACACCTTC CASSEMGYGYTF
TRBD2 TRBJ2-7 TRBV2 . TGTGCCAGCAGTTTCAGCCCAGCGGGGCCCTACGAGCAGTACTTC CASSFSPAGPYEQYF
TRBD2 TRBJ2-2 TRBV6-4 few TGTGCCAGCAGTGTACTAGCGGGGGCCACCGGGGAGCTGTTTTTT CASSVLAGATGELFF
. TRBJ2-5 TRBV5-1 few TGCGCCAGCAGCTTGACGGCCGGGACAAAAGTATTGACCCAGTACTTC CASSLTAGTKVLTQYF
. TRBJ1-4 TRBV21-1 few TGTGCCAGCAGTACTGAGGGGGCAGCTAATGAAAAACTGTTTTTT CASSTEGAANEKLFF
. TRBJ1-6 TRBV4-3 . TGCGCCAGCAGCCAAGACAGAAATTCACCCCTCCACTTT CASSQDRNSPLHF
TRBD1 TRBJ2-1 TRBV11-1 few TGTGCCAGCAGCCTTCCTGCCGGGACAGGGGTGGCTGAGCAGTTCTTC CASSLPAGTGVAEQFF
. TRBJ2-6 TRBV6-2/TRBV6-3 . TGTGCCAGCAGCTTCGGACAGAACTCTGGGGCCAACGTCCTGACTTTC CASSFGQNSGANVLTF
. TRBJ1-1 TRBV5-8 . TGTGCCAGACGGGAACCCGTGGGTGAAGCTTTCTTT CARREPVGEAFF
. TRBJ2-2 TRBV7-9 few TGTGCCAGCAGTCATAATCCCGCCGGCTATAACACCGGGGAGCTGTTTTTT CASSHNPAGYNTGELFF
. TRBJ2-7 TRBV4-2 . TGTGCCAGCAGCCCCCTTGGGTCGGGGTCTGGCTACGAGCAGTACTTC CASSPLGSGSGYEQYF
. TRBJ2-1 TRBV12-3/TRBV12-4 few TGTGCCAGCAGTTCATCGGGGCGCGATGAGCAGTTCTTC CASSSSGRDEQFF
. TRBJ2-5 TRBV7-8 few TGTGCCAGCAGCCCCTATCGGGTAGGGAAACAAGAGACCCAGTACTTC CASSPYRVGKQETQYF
TRBD1 TRBJ1-2 TRBV19 few TGTGCCAGTAACCCCGCGTCAGGGGGAATCTATGGCTACACCTTC CASNPASGGIYGYTF
TRBD1 TRBJ1-1 TRBV24-1 . TGTGCCACCAGGGGACAGGGCGGCACTGAAGCTTTCTTT CATRGQGGTEAFF
. TRBJ1-1 TRBV6-2/TRBV6-3 few TGTGCCAGCAGTTACATATGGGGCCTCTCGAACACTGAAGCTTTCTTT CASSYIWGLSNTEAFF
. TRBJ2-1 TRBV20-1 many TGCAGTGCTAGAGATTTAAGTTTGGGTGAGCAGTTCTTC CSARDLSLGEQFF
. TRBJ2-7 TRBV7-8 . TGTGCCAGCAGCTTTACACCCTCCTACGAGCAGTACTTC CASSFTPSYEQYF
. TRBJ2-3 TRBV24-1 . TGTGCCACCAGTGCAAGAACAGGGACCGATACGCAGTATTTT CATSARTGTDTQYF
. TRBJ1-2 TRBV10-3 . TGTGCCATCAGTGAAGACAACTATGGCTACACCTTC CAISEDNYGYTF
. TRBJ2-1 TRBV20-1 . TGCAGTGCCGACACCTACAATGAGCAGTTCTTC CSADTYNEQFF
TRBD2 TRBJ2-1 TRBV19 few TGTGCCAGTAGTATTTTAGCGGGGGAATACAATGAGCAGTTCTTC CASSILAGEYNEQFF
. TRBJ2-3 TRBV2 . TGTGCCAGCTGTGTTCACAGCACAGATACGCAGTATTTT CASCVHSTDTQYF
TRBD1 TRBJ1-4 TRBV5-1 . TGCGCCAGCAGCTTCTTAGCTCGCGGACAGGGGGGTGAAAAACTGTTTTTT CASSFLARGQGGEKLFF
TRBD2 TRBJ2-1 TRBV24-1 . TGTGCCACCAGTGACCCATTAGCGGGAGGGCTCAATGAGCAGTTCTTC CATSDPLAGGLNEQFF
. TRBJ2-2 TRBV7-3 few TGTGCCAGCAGCTTAAGTTTGGCAGGCGTCGGGGAGCTGTTTTTT CASSLSLAGVGELFF
. TRBJ2-2 TRBV12-3/TRBV12-4 . TGTGCCAGCAGACAAGACACCGGGGAGCTGTTTTTT CASRQDTGELFF
. TRBJ2-3 TRBV5-1 . TGCGCCAGCAGCTTTACTCAGGGTGAAGAGCAGTATTTT CASSFTQGEEQYF
TRBD1 TRBJ1-2 TRBV15 . TGTGCCACCAGCAGCCCGGGACAGGGTAGCGGCTACACCTTC CATSSPGQGSGYTF
TRBD2 TRBJ2-7 TRBV20-1 . TGCAGTGCTGGACGGGGGGGACTCTACGAGCAGTACTTC CSAGRGGLYEQYF
TRBD1 TRBJ1-6 TRBV6-5 . TGTGCCAGCAGCGGGACAGGGTCTAATTCACCCCTCCACTTT CASSGTGSNSPLHF
TRBD2 TRBJ2-3 TRBV4-3 . TGCGCCAGCAGCCAAACCCTACTAGCGGGAGGGCCTACCCACACAGATACGCAGTATTTT CASSQTLLAGGPTHTDTQYF
. TRBJ1-3 TRBV10-3 . TGTGCCATTACAACCCAAGCTGGAAACACCATATATTTT CAITTQAGNTIYF
. TRBJ2-7 TRBV12-3/TRBV12-4 many TGTGCCAGCAGTTTAGTATCCGGGACCTACGAGCAGTACTTC CASSLVSGTYEQYF
. TRBJ2-6 TRBV30 . TGTGCCTGGAAAGAAGGAAGACTCTCTGGGGCCAACGTCCTGACTTTC CAWKEGRLSGANVLTF
TRBD2 TRBJ2-1 TRBV4-1 . TGCGCCAGCAGCCACGGGACTAGCGGGGTGTATGAGCAGTTCTTC CASSHGTSGVYEQFF
. TRBJ2-3 TRBV4-1 . TGCGCCAGCAGCCAAGATGTCGCAGGGCTCGGGCCTATAACTCGTCCGCAGTATTTT CASSQDVAGLGPITRPQYF
. TRBJ2-7 TRBV7-2 . TGTGCCAGCAGCATCTACGACTCCCCCCGGCAGTACTTC CASSIYDSPRQYF
. TRBJ2-2 TRBV7-6 few TGTGCCAGCAGCTTAGCCCTTCGTGGTAGGGTTAGCACCGGGGAGCTGTTTTTT CASSLALRGRVSTGELFF
. TRBJ2-1 TRBV6-5 few TGTGCCAGCAGGAGAAGCGGTAGCCTTTACAATGAGCAGTTCTTC CASRRSGSLYNEQFF